The entry below gives a single T cell receptor beta chain sequence along with its context. Its specificity is unknown. Regulatory T cells were sorted as CD4+CD25hiCD127low/negative cells. This sample is drawn from a study of B cell selection in AIRE deficiency. In the authors' methods: Patients' Tregs yielded around 60,000 distinct TCRbeta sequences; donors' approximately 9.6x10^4. Here immunoSEQ multiplex PCR was the method, and the copy in TCRdb shows in-frame clones only, minus some. D and trimming were read from the DNA, whereas the V and J calls and clone size are those reported in that table. The data contain about 26,000 clones, 92% of them singletons. Whole-study results and caveats: Around 30% of healthy-shared Treg TCRbeta sequences appeared in patient Tconv cells.

The specimen sequenced was CD4+CD25+ Tregs sorted from PBMCs. This TCR was recovered from a human donor in good health.

The CDR3 here is CASSTGTYGYTF. As DNA, the CDR3 is TGTGCCAGCAGCACAGGGACCTATGGCTACACCTTC. This chain uses TRBV6-5 with TRBJ1-2; D might be TRBD1 (6 bases). Germline V gives CDR1 MNHEY, CDR2 SVGAGI. The CDR3 is 12 residues long. With 6 bases removed from V and 4 bases from J, the gap between germline ends came to 9 bases.